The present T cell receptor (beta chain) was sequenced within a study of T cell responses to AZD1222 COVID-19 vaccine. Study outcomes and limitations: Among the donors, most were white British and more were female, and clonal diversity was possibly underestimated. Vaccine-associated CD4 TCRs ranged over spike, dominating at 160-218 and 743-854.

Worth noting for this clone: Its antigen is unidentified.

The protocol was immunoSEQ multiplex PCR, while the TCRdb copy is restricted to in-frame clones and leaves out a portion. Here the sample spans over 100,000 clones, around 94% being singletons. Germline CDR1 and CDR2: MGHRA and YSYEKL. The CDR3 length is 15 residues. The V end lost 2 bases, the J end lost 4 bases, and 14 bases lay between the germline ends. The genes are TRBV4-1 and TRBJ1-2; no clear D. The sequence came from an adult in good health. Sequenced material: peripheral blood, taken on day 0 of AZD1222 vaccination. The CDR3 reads CASSQLERASYGYTF. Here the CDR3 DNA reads TGCGCCAGCAGCCAATTGGAGAGGGCGAGCTATGGCTACACCTTC.